Described below is a single T cell receptor (beta chain) sequence and its context. What it binds is not known. Compared with germline, one end of the junction differs, possibly owing to a read error. The record originates from a study of CD8+ T cells in alopecia areata. Study-level background: After 6 to 18 months of tofacitinib, follow-up continued 6 months off drug. Regarding the study as a whole: Scalp repertoires also include resident alphabeta T cells from normal skin.

This CDR3 has 13 amino acids. In germline, CDR1 is SGHTA, CDR2 FQGNSA. The researchers isolated CD4+ and CD8+ T cells from PBMCs by sorting. RNA extraction and reverse transcription yielded cDNA as sequencing template. Repertoires were generated with immunoSEQ multiplex PCR, while TCRdb's copy carries only in-frame clones and drops some. The table records 180,000 or so clones, 50% to 70% of them present only once. This TCR was recovered from a human donor with alopecia areata. V usage is TRBV7-2 and J usage is TRBJ1-2, with D possibly being TRBD1 (6 bases). This specimen was CD4+ T cells sorted from blood, taken at week 0. DNA of the CDR3: TGTGCCAGCAGCTTATTGACCTACGGGACACCGGGCTTC. Its translation is CASSLLTYGTPGF.